Following are 27 T cell receptor beta chains from one sample sequenced in a study of Ad26.COV2.S vaccination and SARS-CoV-2 variants. Treatment reported: some 19 received Ad26.COV2.S at low or high dose, single or two shots; several received placebo; per-sample allocation not given. Sampling was done on day 63 after the first vaccine or placebo injection. Some clones are missing from TCRdb's copy, which holds only in-frame ones; the method was immunoSEQ multiplex PCR. The sample includes around 270,000 clones, about 83% of them seen just once. This specimen was peripheral blood, taken in a trial of Ad26.COV2.S vaccine versus placebo. The source is a person aged 18-65 years who received the Ad26.COV2.S COVID-19 vaccine or a placebo.

This sequence joins TRBV7-2 and TRBJ2-1, with D unclear. The CDR3 extends over 13 amino acids. Trimming left V 1 base short and J 7 bases short, with 8 bases between. Germline values: CDR1 SGHTA, CDR2 FQGNSA. CDR3 nucleotides: TGTGCCAGCAGCTTAGGGAGTGTTAATGAGCAGTTCTTC. This gives the protein CASSLGSVNEQFF.

Notes on this clone: One junction end disagrees with the germline gene, perhaps due to a read error. This chain joins TRBV7-7 and TRBJ1-3, with D possibly being TRBD1 (6 bases). Per the germline V gene, CDR1 is SSHAT and CDR2 is FNYEAQ (reference sequence). There are 15 residues in the CDR3. The CDR3 DNA sequence: TGTGCTAGCAGCCAAGGGGGGTCCTCTGGAAACACCATATATTTT. Residues: CASSQGGSSGNTIYF.

The rearrangement joins TRBV4-1 to TRBJ1-4; D is possibly TRBD1 (5 bases). V lost 8 bases, J lost 6 bases, and 19 bases lay in between. The CDR3 contains 15 residues. Germline values: CDR1 MGHRA, CDR2 YSYEKL. CDR3 nucleotide sequence: TGCGCCAGCCGTAGGACTGGGACCCCATATGAAAAACTGTTTTTT. Its translation: CASRRTGTPYEKLFF.

The chain uses TRBV19 and TRBJ1-4; TRBD1 aligns across 7 bases. CDR1 and CDR2 (germline): LNHDA, SQIVND (reference sequence). J was trimmed by 10 bases and V by 3 bases; bases with no gene match: 11. This CDR3 region has 15 residues. CDR3 sequence reads: CASSITGAAVGKLFF. In DNA form, the CDR3 reads TGTGCCAGTAGTATCACAGGGGCCGCTGTTGGAAAACTGTTTTTT.

The V call is TRBV6-1, the J call TRBJ2-7; D is uncertain. Germline V gene lookup returns CDR1 MNHNS and CDR2 SASEGT. Trimming removed 1 base from V and 2 bases from J, with 15 bases in between. This CDR3 is built from 16 residues. This chain's CDR3 is CASSEGVGLVPYEQYV. As DNA, the CDR3 is TGTGCCAGCAGTGAAGGTGTCGGCCTAGTCCCCTACGAGCAGTACGTC.

J is TRBJ1-2 and V is TRBV5-5; tentative D call: TRBD1 (5 bases). V lost 4 bases and J 2 bases, leaving 15 bases between the germline ends. Germline lookup yields CDR1 SGHKS and CDR2 YYEKEE (reference sequence). The CDR3 consists of 15 residues. The CDR3 nucleotides read TGTGCCAGCAGCACGTACAGCGGGGGGAACTATGGCTACACCTTC. Residues: CASSTYSGGNYGYTF.

J is TRBJ1-6 and V is TRBV7-9, with D possibly TRBD1 on 5 matching bases. CDR1 and CDR2 (germline): SEHNR, FQNEAQ (reference sequence). This CDR3 is built from 16 residues. V was cut by 0 bases and J by 5 bases, with 11 bases left in between. CDR3 amino acids: CASSLALGPDNSPLHF. The CDR3 region has the DNA TGTGCCAGCAGCTTAGCGTTGGGGCCGGATAATTCACCCCTCCACTTT.

The V gene is TRBV9, the J gene TRBJ1-4; D is possibly TRBD1 (6 bases). CDR1 is SGDLS and CDR2 is YYNGEE in the germline V gene. V was shortened by 5 bases and J by 4 bases, with 18 bases between the two germline ends. CDR3 size: 16 residues. Here the CDR3 reads CASRASPGGINEKLFF. DNA of the CDR3: TGTGCCAGCAGAGCCTCTCCCGGGGGCATTAATGAAAAACTGTTTTTT.

The rearrangement uses TRBV3-1 (or the pseudogene TRBV3-2) and TRBJ2-1; 7 nucleotides match TRBD2. The CDR3 is made up of 16 amino acids. J was trimmed by 6 bases and V by 3 bases; bases with no gene match: 11. Germline CDR1 LGHDT, CDR2 YNNKEL (reference sequence). The DNA for the CDR3 is TGTGCCAGCAGCCACCCCCCAGCGGGAAAGGCCAATGAGCAGTTCTTC. It is translated as CASSHPPAGKANEQFF.

This chain links TRBV7-9 with TRBJ1-1, with a tentative D call TRBD1 (5 bases). This CDR3 is 14 amino acids long. The V end was cut by 3 bases, the J end by 4 bases, with 12 bases between. Germline V CDR1 and CDR2: SEHNR, FQNEAQ (reference sequence). The CDR3 protein is CASSFVSGGTEAFF. The CDR3 bases are TGTGCCAGCAGCTTCGTCAGTGGGGGCACTGAAGCTTTCTTT.

The V and J genes are TRBV19 and TRBJ2-5; a possible D gene is TRBD1 (5 bases). The germline V gene has CDR1 LNHDA and CDR2 SQIVND (reference sequence). The germline V and J ends were trimmed by 5 bases and 1 base, with 11 bases remaining between them. The CDR3 length is 14 residues. In nucleotides, the CDR3 is TGTGCCAGTAGTGTGTGGGGCGGCCAAGAGACCCAGTACTTC. Amino acid sequence: CASSVWGGQETQYF.

The chain employs TRBV21-1 and TRBJ2-3; TRBD1, the table's D call, was not compared with the DNA. TRBV21-1 is a documented pseudogene. This CDR3 region has 16 residues. CDR3 DNA: TGTGCTAGCGAAGAGACAGGGGGCAATAGCACAGATACGCAGTATTTT. This encodes CASEETGGNSTDTQYF.

The chain links TRBV18 to TRBJ1-6; TRBD1 might be the D (5 bases). CDR1 and CDR2 from the germline V gene are KGHSH and LQKENI. The CDR3 extends over 14 amino acids. With 2 bases removed from V and 8 bases from J, the gap between germline ends came to 10 bases. As DNA, the CDR3 is TGTGCCAGCTCACCATCCAGGGATTATTCACCCCTCCACTTT. It codes for CASSPSRDYSPLHF.

The chain carries TRBV29-1 and TRBJ2-5; D is perhaps TRBD1 or TRBD2 (5 bases each). CDR1 is SQVTM, CDR2 ANQGSEA, per germline. Trimming shortened V by 6 bases and J by 4 bases, and 21 bases separated the two germline ends. The CDR3 is made up of 15 amino acids. The CDR3 sequence is CSVLHVQGPGETQYF. The CDR3 bases are TGCAGCGTCTTACATGTTCAGGGACCAGGAGAGACCCAGTACTTC.

The chain carries TRBV5-6 and TRBJ1-3; no clear D gene. This CDR3 comprises 17 residues. Trimming left V 3 bases short and J 1 base short, with 17 bases between. CDR1 is SGHDT and CDR2 is YYEEEE in the germline V gene. The chain's CDR3 is CASSSRLVAISGNTIYF. DNA of the CDR3: TGTGCCAGCAGCTCCAGGCTGGTCGCCATTTCTGGAAACACCATATATTTT.

Comments on this clone: One junction end does not reproduce the germline sequence, and a read error may be involved. V is TRBV11-3 and J is TRBJ2-1, with 8 positions matching TRBD2. This CDR3 is 19 amino acids long. Per the germline V gene, CDR1 is SGHNT and CDR2 is YENEEA. CDR3 region: CASSSTRGKRGPSSNEQFF. As DNA, the CDR3 is TGTGCCAGCAGCTCGACGCGCGGGAAGCGGGGGCCCTCCTCCAATGAGCAGTTCTTC.

The V call is TRBV4-1, the J call TRBJ2-3, with D tentatively TRBD1 or TRBD2 (7 bases each). The ends were cut back, 1 base at V and 4 bases at J, with 15 bases in the middle. This CDR3 comprises 16 residues. Germline CDR1 is MGHRA and CDR2 is YSYEKL. CDR3 in amino acids: CASSQARGGRADTQYF. The CDR3 nucleotides read TGCGCCAGCAGCCAAGCCAGGGGGGGCCGCGCAGATACGCAGTATTTT.

This chain joins TRBV2 and TRBJ2-5; the D gene is possibly TRBD1 (6 bases). From germline, CDR1 is SNHLY and CDR2 FYNNEI. V shed 5 bases and J shed 2 bases, with 15 bases lying between them. This CDR3 is 15 amino acids long. CDR3: CASSLQGQVQETQYF. The DNA for the CDR3 is TGTGCCAGCAGTTTACAGGGCCAGGTACAAGAGACCCAGTACTTC.

This chain links TRBV6-6 with TRBJ1-1, with a possible D match to TRBD1 (5 bases). The ends were cut back, 7 bases at V and 0 bases at J, with 12 bases in the middle. Per germline, CDR1 MNHNY and CDR2 SVGAGI (reference sequence). The length of the CDR3 is 14 residues. The DNA of the CDR3 is TGTGCCAGCACCCCCGAGGGGATGAACACTGAAGCTTTCTTT. This translates into CASTPEGMNTEAFF.

The chain combines TRBV28 with TRBJ1-3; the D is unclear. Between the trimmed V and J ends, which lost 5 bases and 0 bases, there was a span of 14 bases. Germline CDR1 is MDHEN and CDR2 is SYDVKM. This CDR3 contains 16 residues. This CDR3 reads CASSRVGPSSGNTIYF. The CDR3 region has the DNA TGTGCCAGCAGTAGGGTCGGTCCTAGCTCTGGAAACACCATATATTTT.

This clone appeared once. The CDR3 here is CASSQWQGNTEAFF. CDR3 nucleotide sequence: TGTGCCAGCAGCCAATGGCAGGGGAACACTGAAGCTTTCTTT. The chain uses TRBV14 and TRBJ1-1, with a tentative D call TRBD1 (5 bases). The germline V and J ends were trimmed by 2 bases and 1 base, with 8 bases remaining between them. Germline assignment: CDR1 SGHDN and CDR2 FVKESK. This CDR3 comprises 14 residues.

This chain uses TRBV7-6 with TRBJ2-3; TRBD2 aligns across 12 bases. The length of the CDR3 is 15 residues. The junction had 2 bases not matched to a gene; V was cut back by 3 bases and J by 4 bases. CDR1 and CDR2 (germline): SGHVS, FNYEAQ. The CDR3, as DNA: TGTGCCAGCAGCTTGGCTAGCGGGAGGGCAGATACGCAGTATTTT. It translates to CASSLASGRADTQYF. Full variable domain (missing parts from reference TRBV7-6 and TRBJ2-3): GAGVSQSPRYKVTKRGQDVALRCDPISGHVSLYWYRQALGQGPEFLTYFNYEAQQDKSGLPNDRFSAERPEGSISTLTIQRTEQRDSAMYRCASSLASGRADTQYFGPGTRLTVL.

This clone has more than one count but fewer than ten. The rearrangement links TRBV29-1 to TRBJ1-5, with 7 bases fitting TRBD1. Trimming removed 6 bases from V and 7 bases from J; junction bases left unmatched: 12. Germline V gene lookup returns CDR1 SQVTM and CDR2 ANQGSEA. This CDR3 has 14 amino acids. The CDR3 spells CSVAEAGGVQPQHF. The DNA of the CDR3 is TGCAGCGTCGCGGAAGCAGGGGGAGTCCAGCCCCAGCATTTT.

This clone was found once. The rearrangement uses TRBV6-1 and TRBJ1-4, with a possible D match to TRBD1 (5 bases). V was clipped by 2 bases and J by 8 bases, with 9 bases between them. CDR3 size: 13 residues. Germline lookup yields CDR1 MNHNS and CDR2 SASEGT. CDR3: CASSENRLEKLFF. In DNA, the CDR3 is TGTGCCAGCAGTGAAAACAGGTTGGAAAAACTGTTTTTT.

This rearrangement joins TRBV7-9 to TRBJ1-3; D gene ambiguous. The CDR3 totals 16 residues. V dropped 7 bases and J dropped 4 bases, with 20 bases sitting between them. In germline, CDR1 is SEHNR, CDR2 FQNEAQ (reference sequence). The CDR3 DNA reads as TGTGCCAGCACCATTGGAGGACGCTCTGGCGGAAACACCATATATTTT. Translation: CASTIGGRSGGNTIYF. The full variable domain, with the rest looked up from reference TRBV7-9 and TRBJ1-3, is DTGVSQNPRHKITKRGQNVTFRCDPISEHNRLYWYRQTLGQGPEFLTYFQNEAQLEKSRLLSDRFSAERPKGSFSTLEIQRTEQGDSAMYLCASTIGGRSGGNTIYFGEGSWLTVV.

This clone appeared once. The V and J genes are TRBV7-3 and TRBJ2-1; 10 bases agree with TRBD2. The CDR3 is 16 residues long. J gave up 10 bases and V 4 bases, and 13 bases lay outside the gene matches. Germline CDR1 reads SGHTA; CDR2 reads FQGTGA. DNA for the CDR3: TGTGCCAGCAGCTCCGTGGGTAGCGGGAGGTACGCCGAGCAGTTCTTC. Translation gives CASSSVGSGRYAEQFF.

The rearrangement uses TRBV6-5 and TRBJ2-3; 10 bases are a match to TRBD2. CDR3 size: 14 residues. The germline CDR1 and CDR2 sequences are MNHEY and SVGAGI. The CDR3 loop reads CAAGSGGEVHTQYF. In nucleotides, the CDR3 is TGTGCGGCGGGAAGCGGGGGGGAGGTACATACGCAGTATTTT.